This T cell receptor beta chain emerged from a study of cytomegalovirus exposure and HLA in healthy donors. Study conclusions and caveats: Analyzed later, association rates of TCRs varied across HLA loci, with DRB1 most and HLA-C fewest.

As to this clone: Its antigen is unknown.

V was pared by 2 bases and J by 1 base, with 11 bases between. This CDR3 is built from 16 residues. Germline CDR1 and CDR2: KGHSH and LQKENI. This PCR relied on a set of 60 Vbeta primers and 13 Jbeta primers. Here immunoSEQ multiplex PCR was the method, and the copy in TCRdb shows in-frame clones only, minus some. The data contain under 70,000 clones, approximately 90% of them singletons. The chain carries TRBV18 and TRBJ2-2; D may be TRBD1 (5 bases). The specimen sequenced was PBMCs. The source of this sequence is a woman aged 30 to 39 in good health and CMV-seronegative. The CDR3 DNA follows: TGTGCCAGCTCACCATCGACAGCGCTGAACACCGGGGAGCTGTTTTTT. It codes for CASSPSTALNTGELFF.